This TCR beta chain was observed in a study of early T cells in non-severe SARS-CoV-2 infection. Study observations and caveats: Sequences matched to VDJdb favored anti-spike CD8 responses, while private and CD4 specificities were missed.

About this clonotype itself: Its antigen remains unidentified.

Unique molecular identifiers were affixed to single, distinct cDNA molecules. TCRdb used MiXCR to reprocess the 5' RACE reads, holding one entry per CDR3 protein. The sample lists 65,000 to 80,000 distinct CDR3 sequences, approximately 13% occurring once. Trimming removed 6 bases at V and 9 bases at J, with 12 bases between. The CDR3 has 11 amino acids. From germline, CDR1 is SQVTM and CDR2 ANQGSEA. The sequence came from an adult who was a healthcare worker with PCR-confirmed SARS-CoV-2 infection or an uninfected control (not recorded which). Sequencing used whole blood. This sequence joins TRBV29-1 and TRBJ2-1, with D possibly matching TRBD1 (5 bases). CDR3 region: CSVLREGEQFF. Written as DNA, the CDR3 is TGCAGCGTGCTCAGGGAAGGTGAGCAGTTCTTC.